These T cell receptor beta chains were read from a single sample in a study of T cells in Graves' hyperthyroidism and ophthalmopathy. TCRdb reprocessed the multiplex PCR reads with MiXCR, giving one entry per CDR3 protein. Found here are hundreds of thousands of distinct CDR3 sequences, 45% of them singletons; the top ten hold less than 9%. The sample taken for sequencing was peripheral blood or thyroid tissue (not recorded which). Receptors were obtained from an adult man with Graves' disease, either hyperthyroidism or ophthalmopathy (not recorded which). Each CDR3 is given with its conserved first and last residue. The D gene is left open where the match is weak. Rows may omit the clone size; those that give it use once, few, many or a size class.

j_call: TRBJ2-7; d_call: TRBD2; clone_size: -; v_call: TRBV29-1; cdr3_aa: CSVKGLAGANEQYF; cdr3_nt: TGCAGCGTAAAAGGACTAGCGGGAGCCAACGAGCAGTACTTC
j_call: TRBJ2-7; d_call: -; clone_size: few; v_call: TRBV20-1; cdr3_aa: CSARDWNRGYEQYF; cdr3_nt: TGCAGTGCTAGAGACTGGAATAGGGGGTACGAGCAGTACTTC
j_call: TRBJ1-6; d_call: -; clone_size: -; v_call: TRBV5-1; cdr3_aa: CASSLGAGKNNSPLHF; cdr3_nt: TGCGCCAGCAGCTTGGGGGCAGGGAAGAATAATTCACCCCTCCACTTT
j_call: TRBJ1-1; d_call: TRBD1; clone_size: -; v_call: TRBV19; cdr3_aa: CASINPGTGLGTEAFF; cdr3_nt: TGTGCCAGTATAAATCCCGGGACAGGGCTCGGAACTGAAGCTTTCTTT
j_call: TRBJ2-2; d_call: -; clone_size: -; v_call: TRBV7-3; cdr3_aa: CASSLIGADTGELFF; cdr3_nt: TGCGCCAGCAGCCTAATAGGGGCGGACACCGGGGAGCTGTTTTTT
j_call: TRBJ1-2; d_call: -; clone_size: -; v_call: TRBV24-1; cdr3_aa: CATSDPDSLGGYTF; cdr3_nt: TGTGCCACCAGTGACCCGGACAGCCTTGGTGGCTACACCTTC
j_call: TRBJ1-1; d_call: -; clone_size: -; v_call: TRBV20-1; cdr3_aa: CSARDYVGDTEAFF; cdr3_nt: TGCAGTGCTAGAGATTATGTTGGGGACACTGAAGCTTTCTTT
j_call: TRBJ1-5; d_call: -; clone_size: few; v_call: TRBV2; cdr3_aa: CASSFGFMGNQPQHF; cdr3_nt: TGTGCCAGCAGTTTTGGGTTTATGGGCAATCAGCCCCAGCATTTT
j_call: TRBJ2-7; d_call: -; clone_size: many; v_call: TRBV10-3; cdr3_aa: CAIRAGGLYEQYF; cdr3_nt: TGTGCCATCAGGGCAGGGGGGTTGTACGAGCAGTACTTC
j_call: TRBJ1-5; d_call: TRBD1; clone_size: many; v_call: TRBV12-3/TRBV12-4; cdr3_aa: CASSLSGGSNQPQHF; cdr3_nt: TGTGCCAGCAGCTTATCAGGGGGGAGCAATCAGCCCCAGCATTTT
j_call: TRBJ2-3; d_call: -; clone_size: -; v_call: TRBV7-8; cdr3_aa: CASSLSVTDTQYF; cdr3_nt: TGTGCCAGCAGCTTAAGTGTGACAGATACGCAGTATTTT
j_call: TRBJ1-4; d_call: TRBD1; clone_size: -; v_call: TRBV4-1; cdr3_aa: CASSQPFGTGAEKLFF; cdr3_nt: TGCGCCAGCAGCCAACCCTTTGGGACAGGGGCCGAAAAACTGTTTTTT
j_call: TRBJ1-4; d_call: -; clone_size: many; v_call: TRBV25-1; cdr3_aa: CASSESLRHNEKLFF; cdr3_nt: TGTGCCAGCAGTGAATCCCTCAGGCATAATGAAAAACTGTTTTTT
j_call: TRBJ2-2; d_call: -; clone_size: -; v_call: TRBV19; cdr3_aa: CAASSSNTGELFF; cdr3_nt: TGTGCTGCTAGTTCGTCCAACACCGGGGAGCTGTTTTTT
j_call: TRBJ2-7; d_call: TRBD1; clone_size: many; v_call: TRBV7-9; cdr3_aa: CASSLTSGQGTYEQYF; cdr3_nt: TGTGCCAGCAGCCTCACCTCGGGACAGGGGACCTACGAGCAGTACTTC
j_call: TRBJ2-2; d_call: -; clone_size: -; v_call: TRBV6-1; cdr3_aa: CASSQGAGGTGELFF; cdr3_nt: TGTGCCAGCAGTCAGGGGGCGGGAGGCACCGGGGAGCTGTTTTTT
j_call: TRBJ2-7; d_call: -; clone_size: many; v_call: TRBV7-2; cdr3_aa: CASSLTELSYEQYF; cdr3_nt: TGTGCCAGCAGTCTGACAGAGCTCTCCTACGAGCAGTACTTC
j_call: TRBJ1-5; d_call: -; clone_size: -; v_call: TRBV2; cdr3_aa: CASKVGQPQHF; cdr3_nt: TGTGCCAGCAAGGTCGGTCAGCCCCAGCATTTT
j_call: TRBJ1-1; d_call: -; clone_size: many; v_call: TRBV20-1; cdr3_aa: CSARGAGPEAFF; cdr3_nt: TGCAGTGCTAGAGGGGCTGGTCCTGAAGCTTTCTTT
j_call: TRBJ1-2; d_call: -; clone_size: few; v_call: TRBV7-2; cdr3_aa: CASSSGVNYGYTF; cdr3_nt: TGTGCCAGCAGCTCGGGAGTAAACTATGGCTACACCTTC
j_call: TRBJ2-7; d_call: -; clone_size: -; v_call: TRBV20-1; cdr3_aa: CSARVGDIGEQYF; cdr3_nt: TGCAGTGCTAGAGTAGGGGATATCGGCGAGCAGTACTTC
j_call: TRBJ1-1; d_call: TRBD1; clone_size: -; v_call: TRBV24-1; cdr3_aa: CATRPGQGFNTEAFF; cdr3_nt: TGTGCCACCAGGCCGGGACAGGGGTTTAACACTGAAGCTTTCTTT
j_call: TRBJ2-5; d_call: TRBD2; clone_size: many; v_call: TRBV7-9; cdr3_aa: CASSAAGGPQETQYF; cdr3_nt: TGTGCCAGCAGCGCAGCGGGAGGTCCGCAAGAGACCCAGTACTTC
j_call: TRBJ2-7; d_call: -; clone_size: once; v_call: TRBV10-3; cdr3_aa: CATADSGDEQYF; cdr3_nt: TGTGCCACGGCAGATTCGGGGGACGAGCAGTACTTC
j_call: TRBJ1-1; d_call: TRBD1; clone_size: -; v_call: TRBV2; cdr3_aa: CASSGDRGEAFF; cdr3_nt: TGTGCCAGTAGCGGGGACAGGGGAGAAGCTTTCTTT
j_call: TRBJ2-5; d_call: -; clone_size: -; v_call: TRBV29-1; cdr3_aa: CSVAGQRGPPETQYF; cdr3_nt: TGCAGCGTTGCGGGACAACGGGGACCCCCAGAGACCCAGTACTTC
j_call: TRBJ1-2; d_call: TRBD1; clone_size: -; v_call: TRBV2; cdr3_aa: CASSEATGTGVYGYTF; cdr3_nt: TGTGCCAGCAGTGAAGCAACCGGGACAGGGGTCTATGGCTACACCTTC
j_call: TRBJ2-5; d_call: -; clone_size: many; v_call: TRBV20-1; cdr3_aa: CSARPGQQETQYF; cdr3_nt: TGCAGTGCTAGACCTGGACAGCAAGAGACCCAGTACTTC